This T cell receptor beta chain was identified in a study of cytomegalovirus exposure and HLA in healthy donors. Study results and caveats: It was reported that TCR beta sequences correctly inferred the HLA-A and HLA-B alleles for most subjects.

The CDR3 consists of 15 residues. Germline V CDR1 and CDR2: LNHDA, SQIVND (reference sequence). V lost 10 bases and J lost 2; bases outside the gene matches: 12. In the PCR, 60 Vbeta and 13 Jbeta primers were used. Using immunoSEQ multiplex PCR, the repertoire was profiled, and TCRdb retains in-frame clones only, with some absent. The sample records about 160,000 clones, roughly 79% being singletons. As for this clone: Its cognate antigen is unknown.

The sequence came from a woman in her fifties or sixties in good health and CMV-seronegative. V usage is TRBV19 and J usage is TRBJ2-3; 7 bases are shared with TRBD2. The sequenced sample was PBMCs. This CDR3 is CATTDAGRTTDTQYF. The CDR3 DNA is TGTGCCACCACCGACGCCGGGAGGACCACAGATACGCAGTATTTT.